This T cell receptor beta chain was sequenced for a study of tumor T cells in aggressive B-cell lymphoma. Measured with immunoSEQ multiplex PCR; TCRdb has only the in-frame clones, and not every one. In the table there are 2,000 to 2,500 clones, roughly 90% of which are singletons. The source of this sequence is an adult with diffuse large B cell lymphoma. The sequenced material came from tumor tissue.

The CDR3 DNA follows: TGTGCCAGCATGCGGGACAGTTTTGAAGAGCAGTACTTC. It codes for CASMRDSFEEQYF. The chain links TRBV2 to TRBJ2-7, with D possibly being TRBD1 (7 bases). The CDR3 has 13 residues. Trimming removed 7 bases at V and 7 bases at J, with 17 bases between. Germline values: CDR1 SNHLY, CDR2 FYNNEI.